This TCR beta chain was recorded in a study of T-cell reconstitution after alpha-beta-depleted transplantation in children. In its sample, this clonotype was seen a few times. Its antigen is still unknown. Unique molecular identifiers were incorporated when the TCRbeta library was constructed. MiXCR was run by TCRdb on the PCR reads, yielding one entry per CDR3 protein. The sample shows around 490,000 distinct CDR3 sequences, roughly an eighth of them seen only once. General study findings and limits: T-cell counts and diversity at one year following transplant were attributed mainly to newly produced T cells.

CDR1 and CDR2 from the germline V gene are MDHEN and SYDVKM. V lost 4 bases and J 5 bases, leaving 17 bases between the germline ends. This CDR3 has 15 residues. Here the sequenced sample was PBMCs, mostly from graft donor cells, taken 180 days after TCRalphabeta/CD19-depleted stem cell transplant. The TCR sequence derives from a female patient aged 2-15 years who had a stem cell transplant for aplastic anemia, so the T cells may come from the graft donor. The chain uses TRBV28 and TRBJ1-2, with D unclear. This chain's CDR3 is CASSSTEGPLYGYTF. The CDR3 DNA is TGTGCCAGCAGTTCGACGGAGGGTCCGCTATATGGCTACACCTTC.